This T cell receptor (beta chain) was identified during a study of CD8 T cells in Susac syndrome. The T cells that were sequenced for TCR beta were CD8+ and CD4+ cells from blood. Notes on this clonotype: What it recognizes is unknown.

Reverse transcription of roughly 0.5 to 1 ug RNA was performed with random hexamers. Amplification of the TCR beta CDR3 was carried out by immunoSEQ multiplex PCR, which spanned a total of 54 Vbeta and 13 Jbeta segments. TCRdb reanalysed the immunoSEQ multiplex PCR reads using MiXCR and keeps one entry per CDR3 protein. This repertoire shows roughly 180,000 distinct CDR3 sequences, 93% found once; its top ten account for 0.09% to 0.095%. General study findings and limits: The authors acknowledged that their TCR sequencing and HLA analysis involved a relatively small number of individuals.

The length of the CDR3 is 13 residues. J lost 4 bases, V lost 5 bases, and 4 bases had no gene match. Germline V CDR1 and CDR2: GTSNPN, SVGIG (reference sequence). Sequenced input: CD4+ T cells from PBMCs. This receptor was identified in a human donor with multiple sclerosis. The chain has TRBV30 and TRBJ1-3, with 8 bases identical to TRBD1. This chain's CDR3 is CAWQGAGGNTIYF. The CDR3 DNA sequence: TGTGCCTGGCAGGGGGCAGGCGGAAACACCATATATTTT.